These T cell receptor beta chains were read from a single sample in a study of cytomegalovirus exposure and HLA in healthy donors. The method was immunoSEQ multiplex PCR; TCRdb's version includes in-frame clones alone and lacks a portion of them. Of some 120,000 clones listed, over 70% were seen once; the top ten hold 2.5% to 3.5%. Material: PBMCs. These receptor sequences come from a woman in her 50s in good health and CMV-seronegative. Both conserved end residues are part of each CDR3. The D gene is left open where the match is weak. For some rows the clone size is stated as once, few or many, or as a class when expanded; others skip it.

cdr3_aa cdr3_nt clone_size j_call v_call d_call
CASSVEAGYQETQYF TGTGCCAGCAGCGTAGAGGCAGGGTACCAAGAGACCCAGTACTTC . TRBJ2-5 TRBV9 .
CASGPGQGFTGANVLTF TGTGCCAGCGGACCGGGACAGGGGTTTACTGGGGCCAACGTCCTGACTTTC . TRBJ2-6 TRBV19 TRBD1
CASSLHSNYGYTF TGTGCCAGCAGCTTACACAGCAACTATGGCTACACCTTC few TRBJ1-2 TRBV7-9 .
CASSVDPGRSTEAFF TGTGCCAGCAGCGTAGACCCGGGGAGGAGCACTGAAGCTTTCTTT . TRBJ1-1 TRBV9 .
CASSLGLAGGKLTDTQYF TGTGCCAGCAGCTTAGGGCTAGCGGGAGGGAAACTCACAGATACGCAGTATTTT few TRBJ2-3 TRBV7-2 TRBD2
CASMEQGSTETQYF TGTGCCAGCATGGAACAGGGGTCGACGGAGACCCAGTACTTC . TRBJ2-5 TRBV7-2 TRBD1
CASSHTPTPPDTQYF TGCGCCAGCAGCCATACCCCGACACCGCCGGATACGCAGTATTTT . TRBJ2-3 TRBV4-3 .
CASSTLRLAGAENEQFF TGTGCCAGCAGCACCCTGCGGCTAGCGGGAGCAGAGAATGAGCAGTTCTTC . TRBJ2-1 TRBV11-2 TRBD2
CASGGPGQGETQYF TGTGCTAGTGGTGGCCCGGGACAGGGGGAGACCCAGTACTTC once TRBJ2-5 TRBV12-5 TRBD1
CAWNGTGALEAFF TGTGCCTGGAACGGGACAGGGGCCCTTGAAGCTTTCTTT . TRBJ1-1 TRBV30 TRBD1
CASSPYTPSTDTQYF TGTGCCAGTAGTCCTTACACCCCTAGCACAGATACGCAGTATTTT . TRBJ2-3 TRBV19 .
CASSPRRGANYGYTF TGTGCCAGCAGTCCTCGACGGGGAGCTAACTATGGCTACACCTTC few TRBJ1-2 TRBV27 .
CASSPIVGGVSYEQYF TGTGCCAGCAGCCCGATCGTGGGGGGAGTCTCCTACGAGCAGTACTTC . TRBJ2-7 TRBV7-8 .
CSVLTSGSHEQYF TGCAGCGTGTTAACTAGCGGGAGCCACGAGCAGTACTTC . TRBJ2-7 TRBV29-1 TRBD2
CASSLPTGGGGYTF TGTGCCAGCAGCTTGCCGACAGGGGGCGGAGGCTACACCTTC . TRBJ1-2 TRBV11-2 TRBD1
CASSLDLWETEAFF TGTGCCAGCAGCTTAGACTTGTGGGAGACTGAAGCTTTCTTT few TRBJ1-1 TRBV7-2 .
CASGTGLVVYNEQFF TGTGCCAGCGGAACGGGACTAGTTGTCTACAATGAGCAGTTCTTC few TRBJ2-1 TRBV7-6 TRBD2
CSGGTSGIQETQYF TGCAGCGGTGGGACTAGCGGGATCCAAGAGACCCAGTACTTC . TRBJ2-5 TRBV29-1 TRBD2
CASSNPGTVPYEQYF TGTGCCAGCAGTAACCCAGGGACAGTCCCCTACGAGCAGTACTTC . TRBJ2-7 TRBV28 TRBD1